This T cell receptor beta chain was sequenced during a study of cytomegalovirus exposure and HLA in healthy donors. Germline V gene lookup returns CDR1 SGHAT and CDR2 FQNNGV. The V and J ends lost 1 base and 0 bases respectively, with 10 bases between them. The CDR3 extends over 17 amino acids. Using immunoSEQ multiplex PCR, the repertoire was profiled, and TCRdb retains in-frame clones only, with some absent. The sample includes 100,000 to 150,000 clones, approximately 91% of them seen just once. The sequence derives from a woman aged 18-35 years in good health and CMV-seronegative. Sequencing was carried out using PBMCs. The chain combines TRBV11-2 with TRBJ2-6; D is ambiguous. CDR3: CASSLGLPGSGANVLTF. In DNA, the CDR3 is TGTGCCAGCAGCTTAGGGCTACCGGGCTCTGGGGCCAACGTCCTGACTTTC. Complete variable domain (other parts from reference TRBV11-2 and TRBJ2-6): EAGVAQSPRYKIIEKRQSVAFWCNPISGHATLYWYQQILGQGPKLLIQFQNNGVVDDSQLPKDRFSAERLKGVDSTLKIQPAKLEDSAVYLCASSLGLPGSGANVLTFGAGSRLTVL.